The sequence of this TCR beta chain was determined in a study of blood T cell repertoires in COVID-19. Study background: The analysed material was cDNA or gDNA that came from T cells, B-cell-depleted T cells, or PBMCs.

There are 12 residues in the CDR3. The J segment lost 14 bases and the V segment lost 0 bases, leaving 4 bases of the junction unmatched. Germline V gives CDR1 LGHNA, CDR2 YSLEER. Here immunoSEQ multiplex PCR was the method, and the copy in TCRdb shows in-frame clones only, minus some. The repertoire has 150,000 to 200,000 clones, about 88% of them found once; the top ten carry roughly 20%. The receptor was derived from a woman over 75 with acute or convalescent COVID-19. Specimen: peripheral blood. The J gene is TRBJ2-1, the V gene TRBV4-3, with TRBD1 identical over 7 bases. DNA of the CDR3: TGCGCCAGCAGCCAAGATCGACAGGGTAAGTTCTTC. This gives the protein CASSQDRQGKFF.